This TCR beta chain was observed in a study of T cell repertoires in cytomegalovirus infection. Overall study: Indicated by public TCR beta signatures were CMV infection and matching HLA type.

Via MiXCR, TCRdb re-called the reads, giving one row per CDR3 protein. In the table there are 100,000 to 150,000 distinct CDR3 sequences, approximately 9.2% of which are singletons. Findings and caveats of the study: Summed frequency of shared TCR beta families picked out CMV carriers who also had the relevant HLA. The ex vivo response showed dominance by HLA-C-restricted CMV-specific TCR beta clonotypes.

Comments on this clonotype: Antigen: not known.

V was clipped by 6 bases and J by 5 bases, with 12 bases between them. CDR1 is MDHEN and CDR2 is SYDVKM in the germline V gene. The CDR3 length is 13 residues. Sequencing input: PBMCs. The source of this sequence is a human donor in good health (CMV status not recorded). Some clones in this sample may be carry-over from other donors' samples. The genes are TRBV28 and TRBJ2-3; D is possibly TRBD1 or TRBD2 (5 bases each). CDR3 residues: CASSWGSRDTQYF. The CDR3, as DNA: TGTGCCAGCAGCTGGGGGTCTAGAGATACGCAGTATTTT.